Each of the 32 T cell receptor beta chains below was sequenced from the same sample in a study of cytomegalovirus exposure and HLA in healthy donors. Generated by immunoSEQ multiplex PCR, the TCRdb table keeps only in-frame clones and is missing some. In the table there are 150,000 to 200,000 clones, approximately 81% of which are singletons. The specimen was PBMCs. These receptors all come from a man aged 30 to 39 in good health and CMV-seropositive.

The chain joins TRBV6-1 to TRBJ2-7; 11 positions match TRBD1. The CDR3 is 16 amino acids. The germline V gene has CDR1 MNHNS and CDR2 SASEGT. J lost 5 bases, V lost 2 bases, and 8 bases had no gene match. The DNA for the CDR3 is TGTGCCAGCAGTGAACCTCCCGGACAGGGGGCCAACGAGCAGTACTTC. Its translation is CASSEPPGQGANEQYF.

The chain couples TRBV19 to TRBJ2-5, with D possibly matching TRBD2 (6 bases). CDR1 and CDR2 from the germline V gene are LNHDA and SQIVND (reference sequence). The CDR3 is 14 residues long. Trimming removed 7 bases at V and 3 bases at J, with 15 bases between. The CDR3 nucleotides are TGTGCCAGTACCCATGGCACGGGGGAAGAGACCCAGTACTTC. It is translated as CASTHGTGEETQYF. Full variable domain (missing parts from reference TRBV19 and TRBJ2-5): DGGITQSPKYLFRKEGQNVTLSCEQNLNHDAMYWYRQDPGQGLRLIYYSQIVNDFQKGDIAEGYSVSREKKESFPLTVTSAQKNPTAFYLCASTHGTGEETQYFGPGTRLLVL.

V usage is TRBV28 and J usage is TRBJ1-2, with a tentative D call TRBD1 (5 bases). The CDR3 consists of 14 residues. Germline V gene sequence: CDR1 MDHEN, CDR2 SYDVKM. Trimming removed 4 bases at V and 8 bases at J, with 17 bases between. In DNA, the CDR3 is TGTGCCAGCAGTTGGGGCCGGGTCTTACTAGGCTACACCTTC. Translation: CASSWGRVLLGYTF.

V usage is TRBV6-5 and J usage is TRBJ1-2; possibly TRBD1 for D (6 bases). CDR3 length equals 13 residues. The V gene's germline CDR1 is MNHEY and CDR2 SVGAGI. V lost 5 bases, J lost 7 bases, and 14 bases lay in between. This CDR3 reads CASSPTGSTGYTF. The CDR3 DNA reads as TGTGCCAGCAGTCCTACAGGGTCCACTGGCTACACCTTC.

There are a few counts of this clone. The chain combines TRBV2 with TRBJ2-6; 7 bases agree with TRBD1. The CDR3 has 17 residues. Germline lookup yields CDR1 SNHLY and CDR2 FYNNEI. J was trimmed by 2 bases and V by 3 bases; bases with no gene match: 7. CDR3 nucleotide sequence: TGTGCCAGCAGTGAGGGCAGGGGGTATGCTGGGGCCAACGTCCTGACTTTC. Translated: CASSEGRGYAGANVLTF.

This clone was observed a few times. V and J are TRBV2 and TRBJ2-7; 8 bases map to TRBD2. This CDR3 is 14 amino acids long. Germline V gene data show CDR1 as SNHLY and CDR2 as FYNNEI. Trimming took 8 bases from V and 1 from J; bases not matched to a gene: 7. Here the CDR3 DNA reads TGTGCCAGCGGGAAGGAGCGGGAGTCCTACGAGCAGTACTTC. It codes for CASGKERESYEQYF.

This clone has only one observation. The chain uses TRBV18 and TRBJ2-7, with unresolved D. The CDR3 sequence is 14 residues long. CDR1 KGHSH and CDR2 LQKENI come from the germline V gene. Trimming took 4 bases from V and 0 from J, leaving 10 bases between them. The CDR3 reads CASSRQSDSYEQYF. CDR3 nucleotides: TGTGCCAGCTCACGGCAGTCTGACTCCTACGAGCAGTACTTC.

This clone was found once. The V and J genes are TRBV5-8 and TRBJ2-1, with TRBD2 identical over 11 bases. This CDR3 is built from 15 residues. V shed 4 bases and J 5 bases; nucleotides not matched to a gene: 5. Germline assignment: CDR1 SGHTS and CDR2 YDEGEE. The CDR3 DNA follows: TGTGCCAGCAGCCTCTCTAGCGGGAGGAACAATGAGCAGTTCTTC. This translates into CASSLSSGRNNEQFF.

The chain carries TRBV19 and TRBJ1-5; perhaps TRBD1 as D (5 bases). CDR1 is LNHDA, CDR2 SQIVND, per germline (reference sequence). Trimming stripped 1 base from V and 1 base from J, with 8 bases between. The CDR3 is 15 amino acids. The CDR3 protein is CASSIGRQSNQPQHF. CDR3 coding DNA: TGTGCCAGTAGTATAGGAAGACAGAGCAATCAGCCCCAGCATTTT.

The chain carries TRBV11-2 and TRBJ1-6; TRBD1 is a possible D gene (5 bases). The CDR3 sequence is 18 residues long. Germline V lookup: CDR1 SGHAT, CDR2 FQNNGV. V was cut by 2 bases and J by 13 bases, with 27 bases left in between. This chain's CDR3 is CASSLRRGVGRENGPLHF. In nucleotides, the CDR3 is TGTGCCAGCAGCTTAAGGAGAGGAGTGGGACGGGAGAACGGCCCCCTCCACTTT.

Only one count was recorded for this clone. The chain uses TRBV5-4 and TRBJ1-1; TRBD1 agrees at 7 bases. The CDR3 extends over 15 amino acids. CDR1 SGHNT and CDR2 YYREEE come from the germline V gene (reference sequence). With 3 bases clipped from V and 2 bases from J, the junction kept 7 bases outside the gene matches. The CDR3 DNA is TGTGCCAGCAGCTCCCTTGACAGGGTAAACACTGAAGCTTTCTTT. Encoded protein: CASSSLDRVNTEAFF.

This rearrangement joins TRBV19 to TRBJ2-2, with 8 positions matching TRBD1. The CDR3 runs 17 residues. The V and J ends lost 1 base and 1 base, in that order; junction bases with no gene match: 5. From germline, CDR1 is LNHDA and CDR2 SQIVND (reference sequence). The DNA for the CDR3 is TGTGCCAGTAGTATAGCACCCGGACAGGGGAACACCGGGGAGCTGTTTTTT. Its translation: CASSIAPGQGNTGELFF.

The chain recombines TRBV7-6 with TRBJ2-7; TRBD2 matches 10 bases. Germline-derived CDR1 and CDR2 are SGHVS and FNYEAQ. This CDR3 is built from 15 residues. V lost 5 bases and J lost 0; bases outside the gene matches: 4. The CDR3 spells CASSGGTSDSYEQYF. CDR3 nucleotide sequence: TGTGCCAGCAGCGGAGGGACTAGCGACTCCTACGAGCAGTACTTC.

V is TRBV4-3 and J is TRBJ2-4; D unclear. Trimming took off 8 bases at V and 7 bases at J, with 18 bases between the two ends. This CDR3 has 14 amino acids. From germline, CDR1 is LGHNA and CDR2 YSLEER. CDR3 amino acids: CASYRVESGNIQYF. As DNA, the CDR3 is TGCGCCAGCTATCGAGTTGAATCAGGCAACATTCAGTACTTC.

This chain's CDR3 is CASSSIKGQISYEQYF. The CDR3 DNA reads as TGTGCCAGCAGCTCAATCAAGGGGCAGATTTCCTACGAGCAGTACTTC. V gene TRBV11-1 combines with J gene TRBJ2-7; D may be TRBD1 (5 bases). This CDR3 has 16 amino acids. Trimming left V 4 bases short and J 1 base short, with 17 bases between. CDR1 and CDR2 (germline): SGHAT, FQDESV (reference sequence).

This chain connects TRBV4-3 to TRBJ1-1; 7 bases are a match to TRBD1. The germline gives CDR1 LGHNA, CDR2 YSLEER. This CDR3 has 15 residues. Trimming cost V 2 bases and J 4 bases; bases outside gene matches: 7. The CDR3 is CASSQFGTAGTEAFF. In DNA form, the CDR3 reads TGCGCCAGCAGCCAATTTGGGACAGCGGGCACTGAAGCTTTCTTT.

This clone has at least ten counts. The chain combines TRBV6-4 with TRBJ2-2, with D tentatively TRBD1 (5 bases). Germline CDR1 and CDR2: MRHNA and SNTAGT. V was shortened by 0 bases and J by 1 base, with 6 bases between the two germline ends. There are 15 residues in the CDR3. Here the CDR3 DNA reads TGTGCCAGCAGTGACTCGACAGAGAACACCGGGGAGCTGTTTTTT. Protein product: CASSDSTENTGELFF.

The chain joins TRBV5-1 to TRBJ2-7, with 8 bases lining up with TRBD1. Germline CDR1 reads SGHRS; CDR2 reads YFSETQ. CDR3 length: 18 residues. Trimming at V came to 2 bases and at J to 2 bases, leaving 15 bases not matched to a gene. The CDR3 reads CASSLRPRDRLKTYEQYF. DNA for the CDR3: TGCGCCAGCAGCTTAAGGCCCCGGGACAGGTTGAAAACCTACGAGCAGTACTTC.

For the CDR3, the DNA is TGCGCCAGCAGCTTGCCTAGCGGGGGCAATGAGCAGTTCTTC. Its translation: CASSLPSGGNEQFF. The rearrangement joins TRBV5-1 to TRBJ2-1, with 10 bases aligning to TRBD2. The J segment lost 6 bases and the V segment lost 1 base, leaving 1 base of the junction unmatched. The V gene's germline CDR1 is SGHRS and CDR2 YFSETQ. This CDR3 has 14 residues.

The CDR3 loop reads CASSLGLAGTSYEQYF. CDR3 DNA: TGCGCCAGCAGCTTGGGTCTTGCGGGAACCTCCTACGAGCAGTACTTC. The genes are TRBV5-1 and TRBJ2-7; maybe TRBD2 (6 bases). This CDR3 comprises 16 residues. The V gene's germline CDR1 is SGHRS and CDR2 YFSETQ. The germline V and J ends were trimmed by 0 bases and 0 bases, with 13 bases remaining between them.

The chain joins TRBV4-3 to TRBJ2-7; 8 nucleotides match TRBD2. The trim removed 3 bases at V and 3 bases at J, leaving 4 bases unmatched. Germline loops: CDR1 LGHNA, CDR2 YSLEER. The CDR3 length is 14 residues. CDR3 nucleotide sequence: TGCGCCAGCAGCCACGGACGGGAGGGCTACGAGCAGTACTTC. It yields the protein CASSHGREGYEQYF.

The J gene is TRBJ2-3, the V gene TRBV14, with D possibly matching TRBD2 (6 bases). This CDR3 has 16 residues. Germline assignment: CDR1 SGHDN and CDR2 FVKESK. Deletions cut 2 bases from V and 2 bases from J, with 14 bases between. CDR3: CASSQLGLGYTDTQYF. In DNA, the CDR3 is TGTGCCAGCAGCCAACTGGGACTGGGATACACAGATACGCAGTATTTT.

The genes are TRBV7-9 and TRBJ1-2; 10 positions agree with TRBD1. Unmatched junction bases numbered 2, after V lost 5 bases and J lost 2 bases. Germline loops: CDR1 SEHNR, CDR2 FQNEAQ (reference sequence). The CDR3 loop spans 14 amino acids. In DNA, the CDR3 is TGTGCCAGCAGCCCGGGACAGGGGAACTATGGCTACACCTTC. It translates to CASSPGQGNYGYTF.

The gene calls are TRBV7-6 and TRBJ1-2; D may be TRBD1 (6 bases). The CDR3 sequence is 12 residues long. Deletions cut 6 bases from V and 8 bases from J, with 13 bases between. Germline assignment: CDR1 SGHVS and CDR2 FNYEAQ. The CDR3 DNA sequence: TGTGCCAGCAGTCCTCAGGGGTACGGCTACACCTTC. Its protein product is CASSPQGYGYTF.

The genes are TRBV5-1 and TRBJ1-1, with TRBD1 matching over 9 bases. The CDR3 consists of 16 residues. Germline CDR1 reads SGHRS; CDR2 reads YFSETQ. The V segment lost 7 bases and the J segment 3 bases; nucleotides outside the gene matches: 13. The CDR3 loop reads CASGPGTGNFDTEAFF. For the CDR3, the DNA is TGCGCCAGCGGACCCGGGACAGGGAACTTCGACACTGAAGCTTTCTTT. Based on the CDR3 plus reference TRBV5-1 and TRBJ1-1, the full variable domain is KAGVTQTPRYLIKTRGQQVTLSCSPISGHRSVSWYQQTPGQGLQFLFEYFSETQRNKGNFPGRFSGRQFSNSRSEMNVSTLELGDSALYLCASGPGTGNFDTEAFFGQGTRLTVV.

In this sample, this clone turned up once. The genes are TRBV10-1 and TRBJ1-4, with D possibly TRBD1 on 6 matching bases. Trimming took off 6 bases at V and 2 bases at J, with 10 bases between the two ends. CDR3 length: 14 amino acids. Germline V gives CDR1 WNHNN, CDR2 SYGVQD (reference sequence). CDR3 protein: CASSEGGTNEKLFF. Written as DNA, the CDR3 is TGCGCCAGCAGCGAGGGGGGCACTAATGAAAAACTGTTTTTT.

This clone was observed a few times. The CDR3 DNA follows: TGTGCCATCAGTGCCTCAGACACAAGCGAGCAGTACTTC. Residues: CAISASDTSEQYF. The chain combines TRBV10-3 with TRBJ2-7; D ambiguous. V shed 4 bases and J shed 6 bases, with 13 bases lying between them. This CDR3 contains 13 residues. Germline-derived CDR1 and CDR2 are ENHRY and SYGVKD.

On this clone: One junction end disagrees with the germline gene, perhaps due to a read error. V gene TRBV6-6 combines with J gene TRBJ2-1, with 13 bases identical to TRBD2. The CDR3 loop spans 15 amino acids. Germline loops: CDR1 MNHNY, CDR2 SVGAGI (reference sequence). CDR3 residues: CASSYSLAGGPQQFF. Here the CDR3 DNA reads TGTGCCAGCAGCTACTCACTAGCGGGAGGGCCGCAGCAGTTCTTC.

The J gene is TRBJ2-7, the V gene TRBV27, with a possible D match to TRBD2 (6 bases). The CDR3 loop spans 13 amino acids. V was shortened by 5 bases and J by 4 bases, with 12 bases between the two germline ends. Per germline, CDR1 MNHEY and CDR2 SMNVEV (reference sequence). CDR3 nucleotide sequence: TGTGCCAGCAGTGCCCCGGGGAGGTACGAGCAGTACTTC. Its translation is CASSAPGRYEQYF.

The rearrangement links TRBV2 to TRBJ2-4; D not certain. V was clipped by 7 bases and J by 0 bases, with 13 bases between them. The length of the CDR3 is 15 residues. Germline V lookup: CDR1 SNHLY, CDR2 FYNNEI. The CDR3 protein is CASIESSLAKNIQYF. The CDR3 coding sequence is TGTGCCAGCATCGAAAGCTCCTTAGCCAAAAACATTCAGTACTTC.

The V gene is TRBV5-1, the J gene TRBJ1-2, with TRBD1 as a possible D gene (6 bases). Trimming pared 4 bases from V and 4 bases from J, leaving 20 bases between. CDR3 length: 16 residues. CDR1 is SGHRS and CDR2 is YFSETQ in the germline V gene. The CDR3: CASSDLQGAEGYGYTF. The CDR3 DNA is TGCGCCAGCAGCGATTTACAGGGAGCCGAGGGCTATGGCTACACCTTC.

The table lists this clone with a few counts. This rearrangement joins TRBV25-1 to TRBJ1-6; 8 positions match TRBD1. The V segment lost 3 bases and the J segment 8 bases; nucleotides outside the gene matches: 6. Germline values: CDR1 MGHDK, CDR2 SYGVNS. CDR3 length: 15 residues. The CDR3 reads CASSDRQGLDSPLHF. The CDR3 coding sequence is TGTGCCAGCAGTGATCGACAGGGGTTGGATTCACCCCTCCACTTT.